The subject of this entry is one T cell receptor beta chain. Its specificity is not known. TCR beta CDR3 amplification used RNA transcripts. After a first-round RT-PCR with HTBI primers, a second-round multiplex PCR was run. One entry per CDR3 protein, called by TCRdb with MiXCR from the multiplex PCR reads. The sample gives hundreds of thousands of distinct CDR3 sequences, 35% to 45% of which show up once; around 3% is in the top ten. Germline V gives CDR1 WSHSY, CDR2 SAAADI. V was pared by 2 bases and J by 3 bases, with 20 bases between. CDR3 length: 17 residues. This entry is derived from a study of Graves' ophthalmopathy and Graves' hyperthyroidism. Study-wide findings and caveats: Among thyroid clonotypes expanded above 0.001 frequency, most also appeared in blood.

From fresh peripheral blood, over 9 ml in volume, the PBMCs were obtained. Sample: peripheral blood. This sequence was found in an adult man with Graves' ophthalmopathy. V and J are TRBV10-2 and TRBJ2-7; D perhaps matches TRBD2 (6 bases). The chain's CDR3 is CASSEGQEVGRVYEQYF. The DNA of the CDR3 is TGCGCCAGCAGTGAGGGCCAAGAAGTCGGGAGAGTCTACGAGCAGTACTTC.